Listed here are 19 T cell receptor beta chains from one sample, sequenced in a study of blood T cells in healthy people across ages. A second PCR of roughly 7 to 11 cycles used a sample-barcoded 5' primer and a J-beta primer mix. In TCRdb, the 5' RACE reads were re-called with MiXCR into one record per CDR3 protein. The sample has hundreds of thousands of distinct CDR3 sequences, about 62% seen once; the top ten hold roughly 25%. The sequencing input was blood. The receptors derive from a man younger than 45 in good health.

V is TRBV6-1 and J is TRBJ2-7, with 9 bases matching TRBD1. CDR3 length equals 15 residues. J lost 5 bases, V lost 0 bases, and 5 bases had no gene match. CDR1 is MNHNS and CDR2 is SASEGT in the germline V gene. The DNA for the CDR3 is TGTGCCAGCAGTGAAGCCCCGGGACAGGGTGACGAGCAGTACTTC. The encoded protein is CASSEAPGQGDEQYF.

CDR3 region: CASSLSRGRPGYTF. The CDR3 nucleotides read TGTGCCAGCAGTCTGTCTAGAGGGAGACCTGGCTACACCTTC. V usage is TRBV28 and J usage is TRBJ1-2; D uncertain. The CDR3 has 14 residues. CDR1 and CDR2 (germline): MDHEN, SYDVKM. V was clipped by 5 bases and J by 7 bases, with 17 bases between them.

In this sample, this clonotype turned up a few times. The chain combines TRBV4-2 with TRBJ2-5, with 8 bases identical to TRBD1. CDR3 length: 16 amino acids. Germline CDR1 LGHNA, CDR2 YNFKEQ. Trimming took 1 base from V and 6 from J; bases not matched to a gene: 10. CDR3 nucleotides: TGTGCCAGCAGCCAAGGATGGGGTCAGGGGGCGAAGACCCAGTACTTC. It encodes CASSQGWGQGAKTQYF.

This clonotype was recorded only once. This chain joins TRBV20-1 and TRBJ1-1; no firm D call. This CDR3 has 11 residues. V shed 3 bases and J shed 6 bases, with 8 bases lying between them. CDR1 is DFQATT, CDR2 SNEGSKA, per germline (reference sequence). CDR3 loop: CSARGEAEAFF. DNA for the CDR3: TGCAGTGCTAGGGGTGAGGCTGAAGCTTTCTTT.

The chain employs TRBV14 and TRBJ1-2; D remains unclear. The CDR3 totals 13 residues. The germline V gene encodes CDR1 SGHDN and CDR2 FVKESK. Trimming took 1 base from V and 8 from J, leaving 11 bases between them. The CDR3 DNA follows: TGTGCCAGCAGCCAAGGAAGCGTACCCGGCTACACCTTC. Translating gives CASSQGSVPGYTF.

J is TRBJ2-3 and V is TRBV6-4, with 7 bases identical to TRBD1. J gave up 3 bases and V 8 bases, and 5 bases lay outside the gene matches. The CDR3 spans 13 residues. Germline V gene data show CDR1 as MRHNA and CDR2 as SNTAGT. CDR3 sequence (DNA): TGTGCCAGCGGGCAGGGGGAGACAGATACGCAGTATTTT. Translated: CASGQGETDTQYF.

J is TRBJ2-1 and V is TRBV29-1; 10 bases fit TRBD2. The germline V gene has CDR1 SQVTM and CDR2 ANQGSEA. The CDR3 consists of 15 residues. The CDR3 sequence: CNVRTSGDNYNEQFF. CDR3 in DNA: TGCAACGTGAGGACTAGCGGAGACAACTACAATGAGCAGTTCTTC.

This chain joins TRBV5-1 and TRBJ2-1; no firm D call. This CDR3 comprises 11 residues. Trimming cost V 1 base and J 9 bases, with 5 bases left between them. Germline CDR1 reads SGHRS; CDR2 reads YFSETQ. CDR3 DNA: TGCGCCAGCAGCTTGAGGGTTGAGCAGTTCTTC. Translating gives CASSLRVEQFF.

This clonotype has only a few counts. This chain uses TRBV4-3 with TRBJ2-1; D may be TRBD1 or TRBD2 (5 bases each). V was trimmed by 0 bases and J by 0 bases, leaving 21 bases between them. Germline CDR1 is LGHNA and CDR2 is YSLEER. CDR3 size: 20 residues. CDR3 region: CASSQDAVREPKSSYNEQFF. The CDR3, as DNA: TGCGCCAGCAGCCAAGATGCGGTCAGGGAGCCCAAAAGCTCCTACAATGAGCAGTTCTTC.

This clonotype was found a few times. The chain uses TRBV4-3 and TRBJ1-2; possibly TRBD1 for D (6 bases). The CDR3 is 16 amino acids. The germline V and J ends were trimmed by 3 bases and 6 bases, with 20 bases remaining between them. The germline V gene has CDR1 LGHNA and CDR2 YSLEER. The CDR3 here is CASSQTGQPNLNGYTF. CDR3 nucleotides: TGCGCCAGCAGCCAGACCGGACAGCCGAACCTCAATGGCTACACCTTC.

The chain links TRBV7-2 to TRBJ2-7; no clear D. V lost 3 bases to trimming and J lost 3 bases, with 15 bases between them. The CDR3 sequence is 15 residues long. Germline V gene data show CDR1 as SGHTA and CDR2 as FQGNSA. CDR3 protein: CASSFSGAPDYEQYF. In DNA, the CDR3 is TGTGCCAGCAGCTTCAGTGGAGCTCCAGACTACGAGCAGTACTTC.

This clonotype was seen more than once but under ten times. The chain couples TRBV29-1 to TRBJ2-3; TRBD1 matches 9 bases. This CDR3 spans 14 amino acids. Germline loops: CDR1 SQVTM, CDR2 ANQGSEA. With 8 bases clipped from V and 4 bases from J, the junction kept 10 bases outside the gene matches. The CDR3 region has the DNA TGCAGCACTACCAAGACAGGGGGACCAGATACGCAGTATTTT. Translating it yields CSTTKTGGPDTQYF.

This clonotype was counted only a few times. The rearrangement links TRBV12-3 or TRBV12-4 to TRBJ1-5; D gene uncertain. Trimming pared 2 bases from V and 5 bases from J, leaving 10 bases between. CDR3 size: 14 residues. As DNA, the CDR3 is TGTGCCAGCAGTTTAACAGTTTTGGATCAGCCCCAGCATTTT. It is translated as CASSLTVLDQPQHF.

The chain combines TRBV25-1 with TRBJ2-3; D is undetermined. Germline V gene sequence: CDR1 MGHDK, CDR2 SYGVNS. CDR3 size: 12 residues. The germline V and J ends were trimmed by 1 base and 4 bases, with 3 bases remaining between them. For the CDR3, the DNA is TGTGCCAGCAGTGAATTCCCAGATACGCAGTATTTT. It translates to CASSEFPDTQYF.

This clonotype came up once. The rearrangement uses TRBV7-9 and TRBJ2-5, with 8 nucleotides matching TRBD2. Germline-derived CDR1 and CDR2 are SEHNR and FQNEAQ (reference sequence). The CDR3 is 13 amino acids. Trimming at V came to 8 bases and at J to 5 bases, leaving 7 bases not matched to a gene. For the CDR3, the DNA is TGTGCCAGCGGGGTAGCGGGGTTGGAGACCCAGTACTTC. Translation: CASGVAGLETQYF.

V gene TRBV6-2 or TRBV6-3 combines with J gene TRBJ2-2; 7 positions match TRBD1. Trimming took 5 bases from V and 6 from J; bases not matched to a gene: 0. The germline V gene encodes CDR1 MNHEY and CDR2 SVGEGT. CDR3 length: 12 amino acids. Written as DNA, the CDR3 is TGTGCCAGCAGTGACAGGGCCGGGGAGCTGTTTTTT. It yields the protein CASSDRAGELFF.

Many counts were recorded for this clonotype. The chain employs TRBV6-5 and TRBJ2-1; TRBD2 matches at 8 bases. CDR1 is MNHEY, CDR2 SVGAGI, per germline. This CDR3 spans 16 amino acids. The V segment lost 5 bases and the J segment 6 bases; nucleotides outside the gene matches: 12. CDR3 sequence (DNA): TGTGCCAGCAGTCCATTTCTTAGCGGGACGGTCAATGAGCAGTTCTTC. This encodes CASSPFLSGTVNEQFF.

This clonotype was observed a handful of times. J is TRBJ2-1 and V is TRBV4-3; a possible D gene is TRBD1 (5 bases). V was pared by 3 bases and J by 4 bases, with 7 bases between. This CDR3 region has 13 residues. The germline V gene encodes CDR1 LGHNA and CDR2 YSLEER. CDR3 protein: CASSHRQYNEQFF. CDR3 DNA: TGCGCCAGCAGCCATAGACAGTACAATGAGCAGTTCTTC.

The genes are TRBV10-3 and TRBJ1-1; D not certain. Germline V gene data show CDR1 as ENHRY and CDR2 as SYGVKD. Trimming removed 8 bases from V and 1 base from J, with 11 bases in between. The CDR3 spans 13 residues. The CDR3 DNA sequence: TGTGCCATCGGTGGAGGGTCGAACACTGAAGCTTTCTTT. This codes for CAIGGGSNTEAFF.